This T cell receptor beta chain is from a study of cytotoxic CD8 clonotypes in ibrutinib-treated CLL. Whole-study context: Mean productive templates were roughly 280,000; mean productive rearrangements were 94,082. Findings of the study overall: Public clonotypes were uncommon and contracted or stayed stable on treatment. For progressing versus sustained-remission patients, sampling times were not the same.

Depth targeted 1 in 200,000 to 1 in 1 million T cells, averaging roughly 9.7x coverage per clonotype. The protocol was immunoSEQ multiplex PCR, while the TCRdb copy is restricted to in-frame clones and leaves out a portion. The table has about 200,000 clones, over 60% seen once. With respect to this clone: Its antigen is not known.

Material: PBMCs, obtained after 24 months of ibrutinib treatment. The clonotype was recovered from a human donor with chronic lymphocytic leukemia.

CDR3 nucleotide sequence: TGTGCCAGCAGCTTGGCCACAGGCTACTACGAGCAGTACTTC. Amino acid sequence: CASSLATGYYEQYF. This chain links TRBV5-6 with TRBJ2-7, with D possibly being TRBD1 (5 bases). The V and J ends lost 0 bases and 3 bases respectively, with 10 bases between them. Germline V gives CDR1 SGHDT, CDR2 YYEEEE. This CDR3 region has 14 residues. The full variable domain, with the rest looked up from reference TRBV5-6 and TRBJ2-7, is DAGVTQSPTHLIKTRGQQVTLRCSPKSGHDTVSWYQQALGQGPQFIFQYYEEEERQRGNFPDRFSGHQFPNYSSELNVNALLLGDSALYLCASSLATGYYEQYFGPGTRLTVT.